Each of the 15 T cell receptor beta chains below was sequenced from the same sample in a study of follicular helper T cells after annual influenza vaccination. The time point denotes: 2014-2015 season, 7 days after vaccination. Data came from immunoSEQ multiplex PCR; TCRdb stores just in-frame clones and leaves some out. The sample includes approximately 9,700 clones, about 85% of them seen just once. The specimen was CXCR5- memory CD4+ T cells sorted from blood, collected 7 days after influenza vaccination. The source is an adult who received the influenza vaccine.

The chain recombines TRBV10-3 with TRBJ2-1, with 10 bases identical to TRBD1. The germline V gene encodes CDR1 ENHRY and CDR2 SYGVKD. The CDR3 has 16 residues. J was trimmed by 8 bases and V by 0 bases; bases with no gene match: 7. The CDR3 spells CAISESFGTGVYEQFF. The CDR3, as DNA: TGTGCCATCAGTGAGTCGTTCGGGACAGGGGTCTATGAGCAGTTCTTC.

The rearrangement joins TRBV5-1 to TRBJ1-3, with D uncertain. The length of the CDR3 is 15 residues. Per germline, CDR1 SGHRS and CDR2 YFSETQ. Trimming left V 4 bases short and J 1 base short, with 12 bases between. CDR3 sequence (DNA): TGCGCCAGCAGCAGCGACGGAGGGTCTGGAAACACCATATATTTT. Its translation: CASSSDGGSGNTIYF.

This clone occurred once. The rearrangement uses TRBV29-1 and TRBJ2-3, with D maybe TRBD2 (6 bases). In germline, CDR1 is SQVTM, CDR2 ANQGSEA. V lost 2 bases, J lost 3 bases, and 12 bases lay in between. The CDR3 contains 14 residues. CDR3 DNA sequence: TGCAGCGTTGAACGCGGGATAGGAACAGATACGCAGTATTTT. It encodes CSVERGIGTDTQYF.

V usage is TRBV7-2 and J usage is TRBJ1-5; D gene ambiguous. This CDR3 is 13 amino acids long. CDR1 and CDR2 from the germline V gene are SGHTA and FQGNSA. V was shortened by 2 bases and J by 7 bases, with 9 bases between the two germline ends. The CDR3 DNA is TGTGCCAGCAGCTTAAATTTCGCACAGCCCCAGCATTTT. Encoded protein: CASSLNFAQPQHF.

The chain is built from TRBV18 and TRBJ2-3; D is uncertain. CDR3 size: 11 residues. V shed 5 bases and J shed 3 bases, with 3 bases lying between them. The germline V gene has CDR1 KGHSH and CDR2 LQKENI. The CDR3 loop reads CASSETDTQYF. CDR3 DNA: TGTGCCAGCTCAGAGACAGATACGCAGTATTTT.

The CDR3 nucleotides read TGTGCCAGCGGGACAGGGAACACCGGGGAGCTGTTTTTT. Translation: CASGTGNTGELFF. The chain recombines TRBV5-4 with TRBJ2-2, with 8 bases lining up with TRBD1. V was pared by 7 bases and J by 1 base, with 0 bases of the junction left unmatched. Germline loops: CDR1 SGHNT, CDR2 YYREEE (reference sequence). The CDR3 is made up of 13 amino acids.

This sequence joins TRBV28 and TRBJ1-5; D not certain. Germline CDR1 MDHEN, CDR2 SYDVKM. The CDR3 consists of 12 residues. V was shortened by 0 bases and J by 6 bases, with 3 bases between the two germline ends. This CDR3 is CASSLWAQPQHF. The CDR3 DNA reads TGTGCCAGCAGTTTATGGGCTCAGCCCCAGCATTTT.

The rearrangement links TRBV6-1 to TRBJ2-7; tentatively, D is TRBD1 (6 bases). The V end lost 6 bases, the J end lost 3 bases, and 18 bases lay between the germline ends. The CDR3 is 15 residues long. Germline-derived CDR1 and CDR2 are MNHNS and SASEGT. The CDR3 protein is CASSAFGGSGYEQYF. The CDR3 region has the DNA TGTGCCAGCAGCGCTTTTGGGGGCTCGGGCTACGAGCAGTACTTC.

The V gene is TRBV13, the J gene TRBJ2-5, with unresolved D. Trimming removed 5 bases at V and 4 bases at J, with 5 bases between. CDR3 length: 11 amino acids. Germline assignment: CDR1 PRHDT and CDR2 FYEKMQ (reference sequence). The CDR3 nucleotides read TGTGCCAGCAGCGAAGTAGAGACCCAGTACTTC. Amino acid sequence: CASSEVETQYF.

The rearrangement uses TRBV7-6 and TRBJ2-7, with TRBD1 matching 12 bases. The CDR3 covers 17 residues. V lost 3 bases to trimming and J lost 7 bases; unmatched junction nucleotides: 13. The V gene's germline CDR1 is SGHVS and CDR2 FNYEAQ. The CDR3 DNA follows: TGTGCCAGCAGCTTTGTAGTCCCGGGACAGGGGGCGAGAGAGCAGTACTTC. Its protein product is CASSFVVPGQGAREQYF. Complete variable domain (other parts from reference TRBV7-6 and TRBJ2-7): GAGVSQSPRYKVTKRGQDVALRCDPISGHVSLYWYRQALGQGPEFLTYFNYEAQQDKSGLPNDRFSAERPEGSISTLTIQRTEQRDSAMYRCASSFVVPGQGAREQYFGPGTRLTVT.

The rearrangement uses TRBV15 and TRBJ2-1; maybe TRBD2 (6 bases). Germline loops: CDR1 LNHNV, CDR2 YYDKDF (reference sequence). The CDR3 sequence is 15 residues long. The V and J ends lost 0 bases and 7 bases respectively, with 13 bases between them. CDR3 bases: TGTGCCACCAGCAGAGATATCGGGAGATTGAATGAGCAGTTCTTC. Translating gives CATSRDIGRLNEQFF.

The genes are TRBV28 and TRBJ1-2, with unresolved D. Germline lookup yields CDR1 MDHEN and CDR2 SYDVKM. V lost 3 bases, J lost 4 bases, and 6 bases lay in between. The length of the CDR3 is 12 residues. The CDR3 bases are TGTGCCAGCAGTTTCGGATCCTATGGCTACACCTTC. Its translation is CASSFGSYGYTF.

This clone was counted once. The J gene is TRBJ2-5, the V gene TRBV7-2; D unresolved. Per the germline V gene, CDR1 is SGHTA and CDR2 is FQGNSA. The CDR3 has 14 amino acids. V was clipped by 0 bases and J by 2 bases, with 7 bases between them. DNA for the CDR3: TGTGCCAGCAGCTTAGCCGGTTGGCAAGAGACCCAGTACTTC. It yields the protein CASSLAGWQETQYF.

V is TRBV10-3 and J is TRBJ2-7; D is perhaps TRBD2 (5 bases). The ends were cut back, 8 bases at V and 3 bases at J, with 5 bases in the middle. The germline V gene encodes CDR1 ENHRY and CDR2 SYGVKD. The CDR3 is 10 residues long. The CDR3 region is CAIGSYEQYF. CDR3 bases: TGTGCCATCGGGAGCTACGAGCAGTACTTC.

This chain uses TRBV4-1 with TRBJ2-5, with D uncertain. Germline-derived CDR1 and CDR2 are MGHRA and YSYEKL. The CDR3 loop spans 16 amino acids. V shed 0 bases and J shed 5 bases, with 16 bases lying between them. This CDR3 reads CASSQDGNPTGETQYF. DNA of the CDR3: TGCGCCAGCAGCCAAGATGGGAACCCCACGGGCGAGACCCAGTACTTC.